This record covers a single T cell receptor (beta chain). The entry originates in a study of blood T cell repertoires in COVID-19. Study-wide context: The United States, Italy and Spain supplied acute and convalescent COVID-19 samples.

The CDR3 is 15 amino acids. V was trimmed by 4 bases and J by 8 bases, leaving 19 bases between them. The germline V gene has CDR1 SGHRS and CDR2 YFSETQ. Assay used: immunoSEQ multiplex PCR; TCRdb lists only in-frame clones, some missing. Of 250,000 to 350,000 clones listed, less than 85% are singletons. The TCR originated in a human donor with COVID-19, enrolled during active disease. The donor label of this sample is uncertain. The V call is TRBV5-1, the J call TRBJ2-1; maybe TRBD2 (5 bases). Sample: peripheral blood. In DNA, the CDR3 is TGCGCCAGCAGCGCCGGAGGTCTAGCTATCGATGAGCAGTTCTTC. Translation gives CASSAGGLAIDEQFF.